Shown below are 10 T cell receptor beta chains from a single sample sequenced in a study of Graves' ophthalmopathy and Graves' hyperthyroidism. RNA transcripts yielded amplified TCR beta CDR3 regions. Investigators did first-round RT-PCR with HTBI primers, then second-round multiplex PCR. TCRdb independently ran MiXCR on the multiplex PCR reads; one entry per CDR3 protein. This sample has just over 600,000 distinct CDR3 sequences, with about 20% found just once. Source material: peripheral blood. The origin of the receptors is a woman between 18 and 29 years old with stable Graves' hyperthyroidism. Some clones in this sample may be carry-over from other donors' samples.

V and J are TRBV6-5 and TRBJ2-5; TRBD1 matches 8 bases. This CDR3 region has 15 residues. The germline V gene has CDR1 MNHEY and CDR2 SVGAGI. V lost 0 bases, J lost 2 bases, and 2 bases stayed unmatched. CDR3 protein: CASSYSTGGQETQYF. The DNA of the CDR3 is TGTGCCAGCAGTTACTCCACAGGGGGACAAGAGACCCAGTACTTC.

In DNA, the CDR3 is TGTGCCAGCATCCAACAGCCCCAGAGCAATCAGCCCCAGCATTTT. This gives the protein CASIQQPQSNQPQHF. The rearrangement joins TRBV6-1 to TRBJ1-5; D gene uncertain. Germline CDR1 and CDR2: MNHNS and SASEGT. The CDR3 is made up of 15 amino acids. Trimming removed 7 bases from V and 1 base from J, with 14 bases in between.

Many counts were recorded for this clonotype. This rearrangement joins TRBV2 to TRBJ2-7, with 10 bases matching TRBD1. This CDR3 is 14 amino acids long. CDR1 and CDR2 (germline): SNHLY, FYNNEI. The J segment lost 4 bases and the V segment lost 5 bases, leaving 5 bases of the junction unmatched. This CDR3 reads CASSRDRGVYEQYF. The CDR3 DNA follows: TGTGCCAGCAGTCGGGACAGGGGAGTTTACGAGCAGTACTTC.

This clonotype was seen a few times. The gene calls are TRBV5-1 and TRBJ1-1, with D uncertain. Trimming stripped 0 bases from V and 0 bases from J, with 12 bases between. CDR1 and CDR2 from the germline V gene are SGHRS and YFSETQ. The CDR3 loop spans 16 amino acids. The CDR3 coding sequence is TGCGCCAGCAGCTTGGAGGCAGGAGGGTTGAACACTGAAGCTTTCTTT. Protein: CASSLEAGGLNTEAFF.

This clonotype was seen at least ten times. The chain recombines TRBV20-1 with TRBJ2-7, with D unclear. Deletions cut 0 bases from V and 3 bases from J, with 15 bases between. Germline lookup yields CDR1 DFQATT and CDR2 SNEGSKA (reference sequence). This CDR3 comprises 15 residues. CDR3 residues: CSARDRGTNNYEQYF. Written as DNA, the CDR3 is TGCAGTGCTAGAGATCGAGGTACTAATAACTACGAGCAGTACTTC.

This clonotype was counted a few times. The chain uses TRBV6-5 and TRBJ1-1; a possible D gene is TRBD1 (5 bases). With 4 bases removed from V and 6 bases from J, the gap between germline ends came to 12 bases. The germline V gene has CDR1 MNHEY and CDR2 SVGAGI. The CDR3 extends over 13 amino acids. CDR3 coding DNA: TGTGCCAGCAGTTCCCCCGGGACCTCTGAAGCTTTCTTT. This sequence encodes CASSSPGTSEAFF.

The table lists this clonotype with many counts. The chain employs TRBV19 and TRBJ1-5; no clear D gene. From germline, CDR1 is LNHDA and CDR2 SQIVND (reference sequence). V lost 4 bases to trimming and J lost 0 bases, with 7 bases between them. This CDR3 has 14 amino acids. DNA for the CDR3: TGTGCCAGTAGTACGGGGTTTAGCAATCAGCCCCAGCATTTT. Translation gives CASSTGFSNQPQHF.

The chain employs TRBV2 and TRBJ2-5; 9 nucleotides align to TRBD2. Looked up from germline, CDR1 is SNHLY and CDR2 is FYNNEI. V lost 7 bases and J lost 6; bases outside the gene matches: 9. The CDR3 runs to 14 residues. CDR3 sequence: CASTVAGARQTQYF. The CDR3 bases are TGTGCCAGCACGGTAGCGGGGGCCCGCCAGACCCAGTACTTC.

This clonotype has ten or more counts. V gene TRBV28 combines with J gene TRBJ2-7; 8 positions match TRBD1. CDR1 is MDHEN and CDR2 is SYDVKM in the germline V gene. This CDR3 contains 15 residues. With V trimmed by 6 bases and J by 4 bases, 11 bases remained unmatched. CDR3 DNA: TGTGCCAGCAGCCAAGACAGGGGAGGCGGGTACGAGCAGTACTTC. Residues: CASSQDRGGGYEQYF.

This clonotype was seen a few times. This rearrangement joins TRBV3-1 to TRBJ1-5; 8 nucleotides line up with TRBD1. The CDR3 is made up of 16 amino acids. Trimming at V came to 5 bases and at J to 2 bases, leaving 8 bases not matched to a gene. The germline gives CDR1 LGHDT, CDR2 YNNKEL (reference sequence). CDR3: CASSKGQGFGNQPQHF. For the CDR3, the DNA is TGTGCCAGCAGCAAAGGACAGGGCTTTGGCAATCAGCCCCAGCATTTT.